This T cell receptor (beta chain) was documented in a study of blood T cells in healthy people across ages. This CDR3 contains 18 residues. Per germline, CDR1 LGHNA and CDR2 YNFKEQ. V trimming: 0 bases; J trimming: 5 bases; junction bases outside the gene matches: 14. The use of a sample-barcoded 5' primer and a J-beta primer mix characterized a second PCR of roughly 7 to 11 cycles. A single record per CDR3 protein comes from TCRdb applying MiXCR to the 5' RACE reads. This table holds about 810,000 distinct CDR3 sequences, around 36% found once. The rearrangement links TRBV4-2 to TRBJ2-5; the match to TRBD1 covers 8 bases. This sequence originates from a man aged 18-30 years in good health. The sequencing input was blood. In nucleotides, the CDR3 is TGTGCCAGCAGCCAAGAAAATATGCGCTCAGGGGGCGGGGAGACCCAGTACTTC. It is translated as CASSQENMRSGGGETQYF.